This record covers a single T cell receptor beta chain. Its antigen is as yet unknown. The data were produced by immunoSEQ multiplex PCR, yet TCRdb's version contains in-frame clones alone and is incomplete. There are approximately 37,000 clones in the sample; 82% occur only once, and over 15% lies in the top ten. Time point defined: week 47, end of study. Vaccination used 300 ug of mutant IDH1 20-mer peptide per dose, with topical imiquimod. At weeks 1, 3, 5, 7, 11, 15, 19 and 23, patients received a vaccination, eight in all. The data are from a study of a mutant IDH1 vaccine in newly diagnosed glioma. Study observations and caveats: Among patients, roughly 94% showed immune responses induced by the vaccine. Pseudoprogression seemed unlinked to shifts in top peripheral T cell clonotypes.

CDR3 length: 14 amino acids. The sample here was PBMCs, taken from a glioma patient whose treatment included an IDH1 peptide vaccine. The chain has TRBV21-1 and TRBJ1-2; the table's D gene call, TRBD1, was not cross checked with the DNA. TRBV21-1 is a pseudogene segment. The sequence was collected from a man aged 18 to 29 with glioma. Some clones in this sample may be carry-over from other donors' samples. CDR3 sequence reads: CASSLDRVTYGYTF. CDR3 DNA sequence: TGTGCCAGCAGCCTGGACAGGGTTACCTATGGCTACACCTTC.